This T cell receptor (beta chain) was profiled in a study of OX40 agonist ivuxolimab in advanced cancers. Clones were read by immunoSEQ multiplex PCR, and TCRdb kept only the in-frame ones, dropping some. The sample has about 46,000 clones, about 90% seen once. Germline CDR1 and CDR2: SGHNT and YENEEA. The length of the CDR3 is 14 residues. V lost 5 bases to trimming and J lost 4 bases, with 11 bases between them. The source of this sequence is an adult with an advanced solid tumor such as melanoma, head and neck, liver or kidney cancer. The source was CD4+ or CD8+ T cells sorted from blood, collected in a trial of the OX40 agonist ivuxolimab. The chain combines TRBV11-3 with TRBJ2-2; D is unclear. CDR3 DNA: TGTGCCAGCAGCGTCTCGGGCGTCACCGGGGAGCTGTTTTTT. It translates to CASSVSGVTGELFF.